This T cell receptor (beta chain) was identified in a study of cytomegalovirus exposure and HLA in healthy donors. Study outcomes and limitations: The authors judged a highly shared variant cluster likely a sequencing artifact.

On this clone itself: Its antigen is unidentified.

While unrecorded immune exposures were likely, the donors were nominally healthy when sampled. PCR used 60 Vbeta primers and 13 Jbeta primers. Sequencing was performed with immunoSEQ multiplex PCR; in TCRdb, only in-frame clones are kept and a portion is missing. Of a few hundred thousand clones in the sample, about 83% were seen once. Per germline, CDR1 GTSNPN and CDR2 SVGIG (reference sequence). The V gene lost 7 bases and the J gene lost 0 bases, with 12 bases spanning the gap. The CDR3 is made up of 13 amino acids. The genes are TRBV30 and TRBJ1-2; D is ambiguous. Sequenced input: PBMCs. The sequence came from a girl between 5 and 17 years old in good health and CMV-seronegative. The CDR3 is CASVTSTNYGYTF. The CDR3 nucleotides read TGTGCCTCGGTGACTAGCACTAACTATGGCTACACCTTC.